Listed here are 15 T cell receptor beta chains from one sample, sequenced in a study of T cell changes during pregnancy in multiple sclerosis. Clones were read by immunoSEQ multiplex PCR, and TCRdb kept only the in-frame ones, dropping some. The table records under 40,000 clones, about nine tenths of them present only once. Sequenced material: peripheral blood, taken in the second trimester of pregnancy. These receptors all come from a female donor in good health, enrolled as a control in a pregnancy study.

This sequence joins TRBV6-4 and TRBJ2-1; 9 bases align to TRBD2. Germline loops: CDR1 MRHNA, CDR2 SNTAGT. This CDR3 is 15 amino acids long. Trimming removed 2 bases from V and 7 bases from J; junction bases left unmatched: 6. CDR3 in amino acids: CASSDGTSSGNEQFF. The DNA of the CDR3 is TGTGCCAGCAGTGACGGGACTAGCAGTGGGAATGAGCAGTTCTTC.

This chain links TRBV9 with TRBJ1-2; no clear D. Germline CDR1 and CDR2: SGDLS and YYNGEE. The V and J ends lost 5 bases and 0 bases respectively, with 5 bases between them. This CDR3 contains 12 residues. The CDR3 protein is CASSTTNYGYTF. The CDR3 nucleotides are TGTGCCAGCAGTACAACTAACTATGGCTACACCTTC. Combining the CDR3 with reference TRBV9 and TRBJ1-2 gives the whole variable domain DSGVTQTPKHLITATGQRVTLRCSPRSGDLSVYWYQQSLDQGLQFLIQYYNGEERAKGNILERFSAQQFPDLHSELNLSSLELGDSALYFCASSTTNYGYTFGSGTRLTVV.

V is TRBV9 and J is TRBJ2-3; the D is unclear. V lost 2 bases and J 10 bases, leaving 11 bases between the germline ends. Germline loops: CDR1 SGDLS, CDR2 YYNGEE. This CDR3 contains 12 residues. In nucleotides, the CDR3 is TGTGCCAGCAGCGTTAACGAGCGCGCGCAGTATTTT. Translating it yields CASSVNERAQYF.

This chain joins TRBV19 and TRBJ1-4; D gene uncertain. V was clipped by 4 bases and J by 1 base, with 13 bases between them. Germline CDR1 and CDR2: LNHDA and SQIVND (reference sequence). CDR3 length: 16 amino acids. CDR3 sequence (DNA): TGTGCCAGTAGTACCCCATACCGGAGAACTAATGAAAAACTGTTTTTT. Translated, it gives CASSTPYRRTNEKLFF.

The chain is built from TRBV9 and TRBJ1-4, with TRBD1 matching 9 bases. The V segment lost 4 bases and the J segment 6 bases; nucleotides outside the gene matches: 7. Germline-derived CDR1 and CDR2 are SGDLS and YYNGEE. The CDR3 totals 15 residues. CDR3 protein: CASSTRDRADEKLFF. The CDR3 region has the DNA TGTGCCAGCAGCACTAGGGACAGGGCGGATGAAAAACTGTTTTTT.

This rearrangement joins TRBV7-3 to TRBJ2-1, with 10 bases that match TRBD2. The germline V gene encodes CDR1 SGHTA and CDR2 FQGTGA. The CDR3 has 16 amino acids. V shed 2 bases, J shed 8 bases, and the junction held 9 bases outside the gene matches. This CDR3 is CASSLWPSGSGYEQFF. In nucleotides, the CDR3 is TGTGCCAGCAGCTTATGGCCTAGCGGGAGTGGGTATGAGCAGTTCTTC.

The rearrangement uses TRBV9 and TRBJ1-2, with D unresolved. The germline V gene has CDR1 SGDLS and CDR2 YYNGEE. V dropped 0 bases and J dropped 4 bases, with 10 bases sitting between them. The CDR3 totals 14 residues. CDR3 sequence (DNA): TGTGCCAGCAGCGTAGATCTGGGCACCTATGGCTACACCTTC. Translation: CASSVDLGTYGYTF.

J is TRBJ1-2 and V is TRBV19; 11 bases are a match to TRBD1. The CDR3 covers 14 residues. CDR1 is LNHDA and CDR2 is SQIVND in the germline V gene (reference sequence). After removal of 6 bases from V and 8 bases from J, the junction contained 8 bases not matched to a gene. For the CDR3, the DNA is TGTGCCAGTAGGGGGACAGGGGGATATGAGGGCTACACCTTC. This encodes CASRGTGGYEGYTF.

The chain links TRBV6-4 to TRBJ1-2, with 7 bases fitting TRBD1. The CDR3 totals 16 residues. The germline gives CDR1 MRHNA, CDR2 SNTAGT. V was clipped by 5 bases and J by 4 bases; unmatched bases: 13. CDR3 amino acids: CASSPTGSTFTYGYTF. CDR3 coding DNA: TGTGCCAGCAGTCCGACAGGGTCAACGTTTACCTATGGCTACACCTTC.

The chain combines TRBV20-1 with TRBJ2-7, with a possible D match to TRBD2 (5 bases). There are 11 residues in the CDR3. V lost 6 bases and J lost 6, with 12 bases in between. Germline loops: CDR1 DFQATT, CDR2 SNEGSKA (reference sequence). The CDR3: CSALRAAEQYF. CDR3 nucleotide sequence: TGCAGTGCCCTGCGGGCCGCCGAGCAGTACTTC.

The CDR3 region is CASSPRRRGGYEQYF. For the CDR3, the DNA is TGTGCCAGCAGCCCGAGACGGCGGGGGGGCTACGAGCAGTACTTC. The chain has TRBV13 and TRBJ2-7, with 9 bases matching TRBD2. The CDR3 has 15 residues. V shed 5 bases, J shed 3 bases, and the junction held 8 bases outside the gene matches. Germline lookup yields CDR1 PRHDT and CDR2 FYEKMQ (reference sequence).

The J gene is TRBJ1-5, the V gene TRBV27, with D hard to call. Germline CDR1 MNHEY, CDR2 SMNVEV (reference sequence). The CDR3 runs to 17 residues. Trimming took 6 bases from V and 2 from J, leaving 20 bases between them. This CDR3 reads CASRSHPEDGGNQPQHF. The CDR3 bases are TGTGCCAGCAGATCTCATCCGGAGGACGGGGGCAATCAGCCCCAGCATTTT.

The chain couples TRBV9 to TRBJ2-6, with D maybe TRBD2 (5 bases). The CDR3 has 17 residues. The V end was cut by 0 bases, the J end by 1 base, with 11 bases between. Germline values: CDR1 SGDLS, CDR2 YYNGEE. This chain's CDR3 is CASSVERTPSGANVLTF. As DNA, the CDR3 is TGTGCCAGCAGCGTAGAGCGGACCCCGTCTGGGGCCAACGTCCTGACTTTC.

The V gene is TRBV2, the J gene TRBJ2-5, with 10 bases that match TRBD1. The CDR3 is 15 amino acids. V lost 5 bases, J lost 5 bases, and 8 bases stayed unmatched. From germline, CDR1 is SNHLY and CDR2 FYNNEI. CDR3: CASSIETGGSETQYF. The DNA for the CDR3 is TGTGCCAGCAGTATAGAGACAGGGGGCTCGGAGACCCAGTACTTC. Full variable domain (missing parts from reference TRBV2 and TRBJ2-5): EPEVTQTPSHQVTQMGQEVILRCVPISNHLYFYWYRQILGQKVEFLVSFYNNEISEKSEIFDDQFSVERPDGSNFTLKIRSTKLEDSAMYFCASSIETGGSETQYFGPGTRLLVL.

V is TRBV18 and J is TRBJ1-5; weak D call: TRBD1 (6 bases). The CDR3 is 15 residues long. V was trimmed by 6 bases and J by 0 bases, leaving 12 bases between them. CDR1 is KGHSH and CDR2 is LQKENI in the germline V gene. DNA for the CDR3: TGTGCCAGCTCCCCCACAGGGAATAGCAATCAGCCCCAGCATTTT. It codes for CASSPTGNSNQPQHF.